This T cell receptor (beta chain) was identified during a study of CD8+CD57+ T cells in acquired aplastic anemia. Template material for TCR beta VDJ and CDR3 profiling consisted of genomic DNA. TCRdb processed the reads anew with MiXCR; each CDR3 protein has one entry. The data show approximately 220,000 distinct CDR3 sequences, more than 45% seen once. Those patients picked for sequencing had displayed CD8+CD57+ cell expansion on flow cytometry. The CDR3 is 16 amino acids. Trimming removed 3 bases from V and 3 bases from J, with 14 bases in between. Germline V gives CDR1 MNHNS, CDR2 SASEGT. This clonotype showed up many times.

The V gene is TRBV6-1, the J gene TRBJ1-4, with D unclear. The sequence derives from a human donor with aplastic anemia. The sequencing input was sorted CD4+, CD8+, or CD8+CD57+ T cells (not recorded which) from PBMCs. The CDR3 spells CASSDWETSANEKLFF. The CDR3 nucleotides read TGTGCCAGCAGTGATTGGGAGACTAGCGCTAATGAAAAACTGTTTTTT.